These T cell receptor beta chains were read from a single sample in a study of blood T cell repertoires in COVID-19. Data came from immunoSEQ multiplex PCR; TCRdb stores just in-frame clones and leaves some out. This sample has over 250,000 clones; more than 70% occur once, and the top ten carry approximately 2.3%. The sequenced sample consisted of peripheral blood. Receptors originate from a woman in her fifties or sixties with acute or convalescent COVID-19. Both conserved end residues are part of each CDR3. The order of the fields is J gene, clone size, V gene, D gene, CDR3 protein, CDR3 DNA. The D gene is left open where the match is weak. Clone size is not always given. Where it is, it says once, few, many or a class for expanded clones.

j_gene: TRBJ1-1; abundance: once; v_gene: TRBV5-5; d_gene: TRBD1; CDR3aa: CASSLRQGAGTEAFF; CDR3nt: TGTGCCAGCAGCTTGAGACAGGGGGCAGGGACTGAAGCTTTCTTT
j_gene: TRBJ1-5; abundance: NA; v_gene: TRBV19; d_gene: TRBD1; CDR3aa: CAGSSDRGNQPQHF; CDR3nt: TGTGCCGGATCATCTGACAGGGGGAATCAGCCCCAGCATTTT
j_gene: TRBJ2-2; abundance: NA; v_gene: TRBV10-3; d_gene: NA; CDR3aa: CAISESLGAGTGELFF; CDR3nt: TGTGCCATCAGTGAGTCGTTGGGGGCTGGGACCGGGGAGCTGTTTTTT
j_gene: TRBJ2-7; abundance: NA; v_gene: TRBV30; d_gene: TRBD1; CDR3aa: CAWRPTGAYEQYF; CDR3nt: TGTGCCTGGAGGCCGACAGGGGCCTACGAGCAGTACTTC
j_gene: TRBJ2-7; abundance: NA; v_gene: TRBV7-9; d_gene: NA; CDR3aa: CASSPGQTYEQYF; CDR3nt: TGTGCCAGCAGCCCCGGACAGACCTACGAGCAGTACTTC
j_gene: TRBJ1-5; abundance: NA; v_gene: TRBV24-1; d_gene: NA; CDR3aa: CATSDPGQPSNQPQHF; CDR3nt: TGTGCCACCAGTGATCCTGGACAGCCTAGCAATCAGCCCCAGCATTTT
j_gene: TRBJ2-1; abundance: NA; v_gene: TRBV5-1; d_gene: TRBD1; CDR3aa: CASSPDRVGEQFF; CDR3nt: TGCGCCAGCAGCCCGGACAGGGTGGGTGAGCAGTTCTTC
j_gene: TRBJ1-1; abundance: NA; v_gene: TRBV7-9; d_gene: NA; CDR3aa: CASSSGVNTEAFF; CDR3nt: TGTGCCAGCAGCTCAGGGGTGAACACTGAAGCTTTCTTT
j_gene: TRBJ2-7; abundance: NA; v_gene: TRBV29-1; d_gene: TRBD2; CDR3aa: CSVAGLAGEGYEQYF; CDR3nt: TGCAGCGTGGCGGGACTAGCGGGAGAAGGCTACGAGCAGTACTTC
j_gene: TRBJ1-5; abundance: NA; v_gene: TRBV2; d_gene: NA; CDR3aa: CASRGAGSGIQPQHF; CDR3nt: TGTGCCAGCAGAGGTGCGGGATCAGGGATCCAGCCCCAGCATTTT
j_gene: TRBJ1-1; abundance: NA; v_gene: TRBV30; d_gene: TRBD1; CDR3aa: CAWSVTGGDTEAFF; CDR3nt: TGTGCCTGGAGTGTGACAGGGGGAGACACTGAAGCTTTCTTT
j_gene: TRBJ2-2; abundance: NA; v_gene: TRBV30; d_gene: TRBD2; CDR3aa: CAWTSGRAIGELFF; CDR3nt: TGTGCCTGGACTAGCGGGAGGGCGATCGGGGAGCTGTTTTTT
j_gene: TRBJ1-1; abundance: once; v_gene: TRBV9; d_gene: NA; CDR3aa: CASSVSWGGRTEAFF; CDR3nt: TGTGCCAGCAGCGTAAGCTGGGGGGGTCGAACTGAAGCTTTCTTT
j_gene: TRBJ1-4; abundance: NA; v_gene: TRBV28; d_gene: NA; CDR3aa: CASSSLPGLEKLFF; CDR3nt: TGTGCCAGCAGTTCCCTACCGGGTCTTGAAAAACTGTTTTTT
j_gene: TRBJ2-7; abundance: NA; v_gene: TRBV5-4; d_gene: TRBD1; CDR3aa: CASSLGETGLYEQYF; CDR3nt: TGTGCCAGCAGCCTGGGCGAGACAGGGCTCTACGAGCAGTACTTC
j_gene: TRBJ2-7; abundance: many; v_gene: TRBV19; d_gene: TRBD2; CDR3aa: CASSIFLAGGYEQYF; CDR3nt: TGTGCCAGTAGTATCTTTCTAGCGGGAGGATACGAGCAGTACTTC
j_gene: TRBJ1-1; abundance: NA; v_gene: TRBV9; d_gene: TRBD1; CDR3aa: CASSGGTGLHPMNTEAFF; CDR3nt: TGTGCCAGCAGCGGGGGGACAGGGCTACATCCTATGAACACTGAAGCTTTCTTT
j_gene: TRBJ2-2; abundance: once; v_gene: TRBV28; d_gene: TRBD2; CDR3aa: CASSSGGGPGELFF; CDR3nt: TGTGCCAGCTCCTCCGGGGGGGGCCCCGGGGAGCTGTTTTTT
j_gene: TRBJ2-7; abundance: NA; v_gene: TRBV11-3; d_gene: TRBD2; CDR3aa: CASSSYVTSGETYEQYF; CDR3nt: TGTGCCAGCAGCTCTTACGTGACTAGCGGAGAAACCTACGAGCAGTACTTC
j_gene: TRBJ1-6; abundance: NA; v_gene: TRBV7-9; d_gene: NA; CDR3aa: CASSPGGPPLHF; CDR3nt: TGTGCCAGCAGCCCCGGCGGTCCACCCCTCCACTTT
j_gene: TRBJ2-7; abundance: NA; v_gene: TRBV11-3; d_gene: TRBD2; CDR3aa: CASSFSSGTYEQYF; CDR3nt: TGTGCCAGCAGCTTCTCTAGCGGGACCTACGAGCAGTACTTC
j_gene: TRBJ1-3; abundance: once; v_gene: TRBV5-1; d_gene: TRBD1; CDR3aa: CASSPGQGALNTIYF; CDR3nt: TGCGCCAGCAGCCCCGGACAGGGGGCTTTGAACACCATATATTTT
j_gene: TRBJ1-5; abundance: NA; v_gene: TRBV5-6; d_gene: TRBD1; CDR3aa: CASSVTGTSNQPQHF; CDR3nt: TGTGCCAGCAGCGTGACAGGGACTAGCAATCAGCCCCAGCATTTT
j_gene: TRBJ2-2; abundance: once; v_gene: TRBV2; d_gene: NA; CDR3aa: CASRGGSGNTGELFF; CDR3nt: TGTGCCAGCAGGGGAGGTAGCGGGAACACCGGGGAGCTGTTTTTT
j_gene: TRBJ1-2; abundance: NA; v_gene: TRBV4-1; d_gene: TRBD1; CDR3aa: CASSQEETGEYGYTF; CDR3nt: TGCGCCAGCAGCCAGGAGGAGACAGGGGAGTATGGCTACACCTTC
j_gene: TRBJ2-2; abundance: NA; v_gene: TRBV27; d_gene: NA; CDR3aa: CASTAGRSRLTGELFF; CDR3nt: TGTGCCAGCACCGCTGGAAGGAGTAGGCTCACCGGGGAGCTGTTTTTT
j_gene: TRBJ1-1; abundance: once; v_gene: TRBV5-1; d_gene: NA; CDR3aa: CASSYTGGMNTEAFF; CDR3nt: TGCGCCAGCAGCTACACTGGGGGCATGAACACTGAAGCTTTCTTT
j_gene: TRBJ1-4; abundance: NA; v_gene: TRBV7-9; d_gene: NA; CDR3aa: CASSLDTGYEKLFF; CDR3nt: TGTGCCAGCAGCTTAGATACAGGGTATGAAAAACTGTTTTTT
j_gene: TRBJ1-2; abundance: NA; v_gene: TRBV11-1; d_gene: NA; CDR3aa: CASSPVLGDGYTF; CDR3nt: TGTGCCAGCAGCCCTGTTTTAGGAGATGGCTACACCTTC
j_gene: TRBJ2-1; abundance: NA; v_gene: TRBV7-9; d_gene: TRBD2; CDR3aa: CASLKTSGYNEQFF; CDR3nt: TGTGCCAGCCTCAAGACTAGCGGATACAATGAGCAGTTCTTC
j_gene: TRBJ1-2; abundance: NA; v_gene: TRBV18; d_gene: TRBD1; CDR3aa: CASSPPGRGYGYTF; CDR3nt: TGTGCCAGCTCACCACCGGGCAGGGGGTATGGCTACACCTTC
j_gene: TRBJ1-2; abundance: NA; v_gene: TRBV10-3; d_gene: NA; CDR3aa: CAIRSSLGGNYGYTF; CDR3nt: TGTGCCATCCGGAGCAGCCTAGGGGGTAACTATGGCTACACCTTC
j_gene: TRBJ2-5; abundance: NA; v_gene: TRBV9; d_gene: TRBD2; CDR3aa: CASSVVGPGGDQETQYF; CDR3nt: TGTGCCAGCAGCGTAGTCGGCCCCGGGGGGGACCAAGAGACCCAGTACTTC
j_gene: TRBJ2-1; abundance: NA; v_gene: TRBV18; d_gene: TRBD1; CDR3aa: CASSPTGDPYNEQFF; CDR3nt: TGTGCCAGCTCACCGACAGGGGATCCCTACAATGAGCAGTTCTTC
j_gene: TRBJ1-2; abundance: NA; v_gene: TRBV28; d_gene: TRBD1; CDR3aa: CASSPPLGQAFSLGGYTF; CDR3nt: TGTGCCAGCAGTCCTCCCTTGGGACAGGCTTTCTCCCTGGGTGGCTACACCTTC
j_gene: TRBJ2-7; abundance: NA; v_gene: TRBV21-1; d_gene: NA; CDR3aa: CASSKEGSSGVYEQYF; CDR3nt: TGTGCCAGCAGCAAAGAGGGGTCTAGCGGGGTCTACGAGCAGTACTTC
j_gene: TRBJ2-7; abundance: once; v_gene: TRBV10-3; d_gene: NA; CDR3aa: CAISEGTGLGGEQYF; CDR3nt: TGTGCCATCAGTGAAGGGACGGGACTTGGCGGCGAGCAGTACTTC
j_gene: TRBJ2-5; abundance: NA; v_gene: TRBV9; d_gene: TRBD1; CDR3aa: CASSVLSTGEETQYF; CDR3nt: TGTGCCAGCAGCGTCCTATCTACAGGGGAAGAGACCCAGTACTTC
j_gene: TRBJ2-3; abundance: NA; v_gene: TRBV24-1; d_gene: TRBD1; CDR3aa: CATSDPTPRQGAWDTQYF; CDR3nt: TGTGCCACCAGTGATCCTACCCCGAGACAGGGGGCATGGGATACGCAGTATTTT
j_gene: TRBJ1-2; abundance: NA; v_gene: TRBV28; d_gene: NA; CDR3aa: CASSLQVSYGYTF; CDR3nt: TGTGCCAGCAGTCTACAGGTCTCCTATGGCTACACCTTC
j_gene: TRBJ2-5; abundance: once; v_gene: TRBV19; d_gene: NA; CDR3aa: CASSQGVQETQYF; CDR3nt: TGTGCCAGTAGTCAGGGTGTTCAAGAGACCCAGTACTTC
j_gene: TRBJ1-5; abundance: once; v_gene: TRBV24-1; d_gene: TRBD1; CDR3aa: CATSGTGGGQPQHF; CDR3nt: TGTGCCACCAGTGGTACAGGGGGAGGGCAGCCCCAGCATTTT
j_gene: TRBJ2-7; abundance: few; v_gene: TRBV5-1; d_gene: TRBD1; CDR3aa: CASSLGGTGDEQYF; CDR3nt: TGCGCCAGCAGCTTGGGAGGGACAGGGGACGAGCAGTACTTC
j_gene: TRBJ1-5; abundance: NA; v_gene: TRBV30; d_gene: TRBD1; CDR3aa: CAWTNRGNQPQHF; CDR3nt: TGTGCCTGGACTAACAGGGGGAATCAGCCCCAGCATTTT
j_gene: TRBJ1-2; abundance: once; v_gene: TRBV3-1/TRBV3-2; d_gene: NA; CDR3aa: CASSQGREGGYTF; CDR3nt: TGTGCCAGCAGCCAGGGTAGGGAGGGTGGCTACACCTTC
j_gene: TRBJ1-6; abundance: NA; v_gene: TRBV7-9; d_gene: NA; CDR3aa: CASSFHSSPLHF; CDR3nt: TGTGCCAGCAGCTTTCACAGCTCACCCCTCCACTTT
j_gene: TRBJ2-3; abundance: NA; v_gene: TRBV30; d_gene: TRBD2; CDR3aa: CAWSLAGEVDTQYF; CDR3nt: TGTGCCTGGAGTTTAGCGGGAGAAGTAGATACGCAGTATTTT
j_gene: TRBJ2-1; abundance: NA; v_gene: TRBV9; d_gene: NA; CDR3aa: CASSRQDFNEQFF; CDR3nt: TGTGCCAGTAGTCGGCAGGACTTTAATGAGCAGTTCTTC
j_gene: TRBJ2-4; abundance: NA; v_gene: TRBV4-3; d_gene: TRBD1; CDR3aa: CASSQEHRGFRNIQYF; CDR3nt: TGCGCCAGCAGCCAAGAACACAGGGGGTTTCGGAACATTCAGTACTTC
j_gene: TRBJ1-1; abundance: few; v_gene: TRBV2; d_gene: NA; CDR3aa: CASSERGNTEAFF; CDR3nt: TGTGCCAGCAGTGAACGGGGGAACACTGAAGCTTTCTTT
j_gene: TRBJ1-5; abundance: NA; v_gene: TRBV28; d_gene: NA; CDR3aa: CASTQGWDQPQHF; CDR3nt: TGTGCCAGCACCCAGGGGTGGGATCAGCCCCAGCATTTT
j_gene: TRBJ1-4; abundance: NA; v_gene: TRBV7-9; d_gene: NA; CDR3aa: CASSLAGRVNEKLFF; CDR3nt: TGTGCCAGCAGCTTAGCCGGCAGGGTAAATGAAAAACTGTTTTTT
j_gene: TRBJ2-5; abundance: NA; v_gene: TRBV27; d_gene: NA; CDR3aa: CASSLFGGQETQYF; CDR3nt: TGTGCCAGCAGTTTATTCGGCGGGCAAGAGACCCAGTACTTC
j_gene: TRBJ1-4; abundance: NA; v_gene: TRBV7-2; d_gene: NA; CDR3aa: CASSPQDYSRGEKLFF; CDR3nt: TGTGCCAGCAGCCCTCAAGACTATTCCAGGGGAGAAAAACTGTTTTTT
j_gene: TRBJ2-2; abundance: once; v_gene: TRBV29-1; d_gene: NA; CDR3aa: CSAAFLGELFF; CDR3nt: TGCAGCGCGGCGTTTCTCGGGGAGCTGTTTTTT
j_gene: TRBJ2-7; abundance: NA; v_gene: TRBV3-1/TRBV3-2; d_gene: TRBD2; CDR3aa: CASSHSTTGLAGLEQYF; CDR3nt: TGTGCCAGCAGCCACTCTACCACGGGACTAGCGGGTCTCGAGCAGTACTTC
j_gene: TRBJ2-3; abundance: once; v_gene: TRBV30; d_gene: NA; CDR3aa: CAWRRSWIGADTQYF; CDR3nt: TGTGCCTGGCGGCGGAGCTGGATTGGAGCAGATACGCAGTATTTT
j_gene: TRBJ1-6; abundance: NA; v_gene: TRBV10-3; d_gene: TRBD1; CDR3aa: CATTGGDSPLHF; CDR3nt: TGTGCCACGACAGGGGGCGATTCACCCCTCCACTTT
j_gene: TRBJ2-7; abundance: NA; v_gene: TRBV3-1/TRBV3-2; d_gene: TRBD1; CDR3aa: CASSPYGTAPDEQYF; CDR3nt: TGTGCCAGCAGCCCGTACGGGACAGCGCCGGACGAGCAGTACTTC
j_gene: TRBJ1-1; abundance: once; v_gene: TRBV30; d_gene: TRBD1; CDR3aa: CAWSVRDRMNTEAFF; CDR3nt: TGTGCCTGGAGTGTGCGGGACAGAATGAACACTGAAGCTTTCTTT